The 10 T cell receptor beta chains presented below share a single source sample, sequenced in a study of blood T cell repertoires in COVID-19. Assay used: immunoSEQ multiplex PCR; TCRdb lists only in-frame clones, some missing. The repertoire holds about 370,000 clones, around 89% seen once, with 6% to 7.5% in the top ten. Material: peripheral blood. All receptors derive from a man younger than 30 with active or convalescent COVID-19.

This chain connects TRBV24-1 to TRBJ2-3; a possible D gene is TRBD1 (5 bases). The CDR3 loop spans 16 amino acids. Trimming stripped 3 bases from V and 0 bases from J, with 12 bases between. Germline loops: CDR1 KGHDR, CDR2 SFDVKD. This CDR3 is CATSDRQSPSTDTQYF. As DNA, the CDR3 is TGTGCCACCAGTGATCGACAGAGCCCTAGCACAGATACGCAGTATTTT.

The chain links TRBV11-3 to TRBJ1-2; 9 bases are shared with TRBD1. Germline V CDR1 and CDR2: SGHNT, YENEEA. Losses at the gene ends were 5 bases for V and 6 bases for J; bases not matched to a gene: 4. The CDR3 is 13 amino acids. CDR3 region: CASSPGTGNGYTF. In DNA, the CDR3 is TGTGCCAGCAGCCCCGGGACAGGGAATGGCTACACCTTC.

The CDR3 sequence: CASSFRLAGEETQYF. CDR3 coding DNA: TGTGCCAGCAGTTTCCGACTAGCGGGAGAGGAGACCCAGTACTTC. The chain joins TRBV14 to TRBJ2-5, with 12 bases lining up with TRBD2. Germline V gene data show CDR1 as SGHDN and CDR2 as FVKESK. The CDR3 consists of 15 residues. Trimming removed 6 bases from V and 5 bases from J; junction bases left unmatched: 7.

This clone was seen more than once but under ten times. The chain carries TRBV6-5 and TRBJ1-3, with D hard to call. Germline CDR1 MNHEY, CDR2 SVGAGI. The CDR3 length is 16 residues. Trimming removed 2 bases from V and 3 bases from J, with 14 bases in between. The CDR3 spells CASSYHPGKGGNTIYF. The CDR3 DNA reads TGTGCCAGCAGTTACCATCCGGGGAAGGGTGGAAACACCATATATTTT.

The chain couples TRBV28 to TRBJ1-1; D call uncertain. Per the germline V gene, CDR1 is MDHEN and CDR2 is SYDVKM. V was cut by 6 bases and J by 0 bases, with 20 bases left in between. The CDR3 runs to 17 residues. CDR3 protein: CASRPIQNYRLNTEAFF. DNA for the CDR3: TGTGCCAGCAGACCCATACAGAATTACCGACTGAACACTGAAGCTTTCTTT.

This chain connects TRBV18 to TRBJ2-7; weak D call: TRBD1 (5 bases). Germline-derived CDR1 and CDR2 are KGHSH and LQKENI. This CDR3 contains 15 residues. Trimming left V 2 bases short and J 0 bases short, with 11 bases between. The DNA of the CDR3 is TGTGCCAGCTCACCAATCACAGGCAGCTCCTACGAGCAGTACTTC. Translated: CASSPITGSSYEQYF.

The chain carries TRBV9 and TRBJ1-4, with 7 nucleotides matching TRBD1. Trimming cost V 0 bases and J 7 bases; bases outside gene matches: 6. The CDR3 totals 15 residues. The germline V gene has CDR1 SGDLS and CDR2 YYNGEE. This CDR3 reads CASSVGNRGGEKLFF. CDR3 coding DNA: TGTGCCAGCAGCGTAGGTAACAGGGGCGGTGAAAAACTGTTTTTT.

The rearrangement links TRBV19 to TRBJ1-2; D is undetermined. CDR3 length: 13 residues. V was cut by 3 bases and J by 6 bases, with 11 bases left in between. Germline CDR1 is LNHDA and CDR2 is SQIVND (reference sequence). CDR3 nucleotides: TGTGCCAGTAGTATTGCTCCGGGGAATGGCTACACCTTC. It yields the protein CASSIAPGNGYTF.

This rearrangement joins TRBV6-5 to TRBJ2-7; 10 bases align to TRBD2. Germline CDR1 reads MNHEY; CDR2 reads SVGAGI. V dropped 7 bases and J dropped 6; count of bases not matched to a gene: 12. There are 15 residues in the CDR3. CDR3 residues: CASIPRVAGGGEQYF. Written as DNA, the CDR3 is TGTGCCAGCATCCCGAGGGTAGCGGGAGGTGGCGAGCAGTACTTC.

The chain is built from TRBV6-2 or TRBV6-3 and TRBJ2-3; 8 positions match TRBD1. This CDR3 is 17 amino acids long. Trimming cost V 0 bases and J 4 bases; bases outside gene matches: 9. CDR1 is MNHEY and CDR2 is SVGEGT in the germline V gene. CDR3 nucleotide sequence: TGTGCCAGCAGTTACTCTCAGGGGGACAGGTTGTCAGATACGCAGTATTTT. Its protein is CASSYSQGDRLSDTQYF.